Here is one T cell receptor (beta chain) with its context. The target of this receptor is not known. Qualities for individual bases were not recorded, and no much larger clone is one base off. The study was a case-control design nested within a healthcare worker cohort in London, UK, with weekly nasopharyngeal swab PCR tests and blood sampling. Healthcare workers were enrolled in the week of the UK lockdown, from 23 to 31 March 2020, and were followed every week for up to roughly 16 weeks. There are 13 amino acids in the CDR3, from cysteine to phenylalanine inclusive. The kept DNA is CDR3 alone, 39 bases in frame from the first base. The germline V end is reduced by 6 bases and the J end by 4 bases; junction bases left unmatched: 4. The germline V gene (reference sequence) provides CDR1 DFQATT and CDR2 SNEGSKA. These data come from a study of early T cells in non-severe SARS-CoV-2 infection (dated by TCRdb to 2020 to 2023). Regarding the complete study: Bulk RNA from unsorted whole blood was used for TCR sequencing, so alpha and beta chains could not be paired.

Broader findings and caveats from the paper: Matching against VDJdb was skewed toward anti-spike CD8 responses, likely underestimated virus-specific expansions, and missed private and CD4 specificities.

Libraries were prepared through 5' RACE. This sample was sequenced with a NextSeq 500. The TCR library protocol attached unique molecular identifiers to individual cDNA molecules to correct for sequencing error and PCR bias. Both TCR alpha and beta chains were sequenced, and tight co-correlation was observed between alpha and beta sequence abundances in each sample. As for the original processing: V gene, J gene and CDR3 annotation of TCR sequences was performed with Decombinator V4. TCRs were defined as expanded if a significant change between any two time points was detected under a Poisson model with p below 0.0001. Abundances of TCRs were expressed as counts per million after normalisation to the total number of TCRs sequenced in each sample. MAIT TCRs were defined by TRAV1-2 paired with TRAJ12, TRAJ20 or TRAJ33, and iNKT TCRs by TRAV10 paired with TRAJ18. VDJdb, accessed 1 November 2021, was searched for CMV, EBV and SARS-CoV-2 annotated TCRs, with TCRs annotated for multiple antigens excluded. TCRdb redid the processing of the public reads, applying fastp at Q25 and MiXCR, and retained in-frame beta chains. Identical CDR3 proteins give one entry, which carries the most common genes and DNA. The V and J calls come from TCRdb's annotation, not from the publication. The sample table shows about 73,000 distinct CDR3 sequences, and approximately 13% are seen once. The ten top clones hold more than 12% of the sample.

The chain links TRBV20-1 with TRBJ2-3; 10 nucleotides in the junction match TRBD1. The sequence derives from an adult who was a healthcare worker with PCR-confirmed SARS-CoV-2 infection or an uninfected control (not recorded which). The sample taken for sequencing was whole blood. The CDR3 reads as follows: CSAWTGGADTQYF. The nucleotide sequence reads as follows: TGCAGTGCCTGGACAGGGGGAGCAGATACGCAGTATTTT.